The clone carrying this T cell receptor beta chain is termed medium-sized. Antigen unknown. Germline V gene lookup returns CDR1 DFQATT and CDR2 SNEGSKA (reference sequence). This CDR3 comprises 13 residues. Trimming left V 6 bases short and J 0 bases short, with 9 bases between. Described time point: sample taken at primary tumor resection. The data belong to a study of spatial heterogeneity in lung cancer. Study-wide results and limits: Tumor mutation count correlated with how many alpha and beta TCRs expanded intratumorally.

TCRdb itself ran the 5' RACE reads through MiXCR, one entry per CDR3 protein. This sample yields about 8,100 distinct CDR3 sequences, of which roughly 12% are seen a single time; 11% belongs to the top ten. This specimen consisted of lung tumor tissue, obtained at surgery. This chain links TRBV20-1 with TRBJ1-5; no clear D. The receptor was isolated from a male donor with early-stage non-small cell lung cancer. Here the CDR3 reads CSAGLYSNQPQHF. The DNA for the CDR3 is TGCAGTGCCGGACTTTATAGCAATCAGCCCCAGCATTTT.